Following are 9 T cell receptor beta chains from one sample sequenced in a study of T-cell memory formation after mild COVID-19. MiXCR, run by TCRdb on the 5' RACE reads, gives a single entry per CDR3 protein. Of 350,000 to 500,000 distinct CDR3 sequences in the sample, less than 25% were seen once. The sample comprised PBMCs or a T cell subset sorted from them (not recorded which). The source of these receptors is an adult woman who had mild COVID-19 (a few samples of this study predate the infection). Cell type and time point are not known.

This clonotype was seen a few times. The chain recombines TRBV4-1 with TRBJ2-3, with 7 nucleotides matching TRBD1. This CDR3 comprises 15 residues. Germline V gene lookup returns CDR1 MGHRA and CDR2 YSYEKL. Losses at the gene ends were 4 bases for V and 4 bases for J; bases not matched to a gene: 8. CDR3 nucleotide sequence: TGCGCCAGCAGCCCGACAGGGAGTCGGGCAGATACGCAGTATTTT. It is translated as CASSPTGSRADTQYF.

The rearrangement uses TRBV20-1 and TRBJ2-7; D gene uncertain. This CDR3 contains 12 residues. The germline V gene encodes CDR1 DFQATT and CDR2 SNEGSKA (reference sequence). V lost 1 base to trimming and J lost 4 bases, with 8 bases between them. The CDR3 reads CSARAQEYEQYF. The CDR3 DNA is TGCAGTGCTAGAGCTCAAGAATACGAGCAGTACTTC.

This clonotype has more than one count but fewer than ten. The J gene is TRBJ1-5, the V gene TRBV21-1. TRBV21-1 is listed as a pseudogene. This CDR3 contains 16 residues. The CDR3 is CASSNRGGSCYQPQHF. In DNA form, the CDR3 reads TGTGCCAGCAGCAATCGGGGAGGTTCTTGCTATCAGCCCCAGCATTTT.

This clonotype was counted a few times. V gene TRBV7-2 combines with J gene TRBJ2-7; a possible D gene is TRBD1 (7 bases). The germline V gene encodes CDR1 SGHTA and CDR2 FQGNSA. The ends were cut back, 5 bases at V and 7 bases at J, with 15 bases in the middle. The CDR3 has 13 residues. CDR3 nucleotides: TGTGCCAGCAGCGGAGGGACAGCGCCTGAGCAGTACTTC. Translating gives CASSGGTAPEQYF. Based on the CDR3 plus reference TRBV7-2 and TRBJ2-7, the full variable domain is GAGVSQSPSNKVTEKGKDVELRCDPISGHTALYWYRQSLGQGLEFLIYFQGNSAPDKSGLPSDRFSAERTGGSVSTLTIQRTQQEDSAVYLCASSGGTAPEQYFGPGTRLTVT.

The CDR3 is CASRRTGTEQFF. The CDR3 nucleotides are TGTGCCAGCAGGCGGACAGGGACTGAGCAGTTCTTC. The chain carries TRBV27 and TRBJ2-1, with 8 bases identical to TRBD1. J lost 9 bases, V lost 6 bases, and 4 bases had no gene match. CDR3 size: 12 residues. Germline V lookup: CDR1 MNHEY, CDR2 SMNVEV (reference sequence).

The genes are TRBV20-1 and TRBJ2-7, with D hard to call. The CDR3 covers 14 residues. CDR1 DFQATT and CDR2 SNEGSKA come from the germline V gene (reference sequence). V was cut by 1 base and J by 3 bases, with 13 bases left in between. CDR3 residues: CSARAGAENYEQYF. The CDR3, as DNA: TGCAGTGCTAGAGCAGGAGCCGAAAACTACGAGCAGTACTTC.

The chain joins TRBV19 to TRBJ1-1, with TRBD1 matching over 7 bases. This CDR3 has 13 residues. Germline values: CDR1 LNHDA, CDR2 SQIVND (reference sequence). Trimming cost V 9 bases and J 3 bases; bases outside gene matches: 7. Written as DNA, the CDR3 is TGTGCCAGCGACCGTAGGGGGCACACTGAAGCTTTCTTT. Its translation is CASDRRGHTEAFF.

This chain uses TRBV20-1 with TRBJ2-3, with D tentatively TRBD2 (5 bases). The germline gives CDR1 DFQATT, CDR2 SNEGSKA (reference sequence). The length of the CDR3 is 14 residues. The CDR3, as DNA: TGCAGCGAAAAAGACTGGCCGGGGTCAGATACGCAGTATTTT. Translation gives CSEKDWPGSDTQYF.

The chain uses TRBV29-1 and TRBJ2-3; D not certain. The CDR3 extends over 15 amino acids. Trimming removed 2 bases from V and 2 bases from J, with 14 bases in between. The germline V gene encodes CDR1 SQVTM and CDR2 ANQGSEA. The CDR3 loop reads CSVELAIEYTDTQYF. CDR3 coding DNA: TGCAGCGTTGAATTAGCAATTGAATACACAGATACGCAGTATTTT.